This T cell receptor (beta chain) was obtained from a study of long-term antiretroviral therapy in people with HIV. They ran version v3.0 of the immunoSEQ assay at survey level. The repertoire was sequenced with immunoSEQ multiplex PCR; TCRdb's copy has only in-frame clones and lacks some. This table holds about 25,000 clones, 80% to 90% found once. In the case of this clone: Antigen unknown.

V shed 3 bases and J shed 10 bases, with 10 bases lying between them. The germline gives CDR1 DFQATT, CDR2 SNEGSKA (reference sequence). This CDR3 has 11 residues. Study-wide findings and caveats: Repertoires in HIV (unlike those of controls) had narrower CDR3 length ranges.

The chain is built from TRBV20-1 and TRBJ2-1; D is unresolved. The sequences come from unsorted PBMCs, collected 1.2 years after starting antiretroviral therapy. The sequence was obtained from a man over 45 with HIV. The CDR3 sequence is CSASLPSEQFF. CDR3 DNA sequence: TGCAGTGCTAGTCTTCCGAGCGAGCAGTTCTTC.